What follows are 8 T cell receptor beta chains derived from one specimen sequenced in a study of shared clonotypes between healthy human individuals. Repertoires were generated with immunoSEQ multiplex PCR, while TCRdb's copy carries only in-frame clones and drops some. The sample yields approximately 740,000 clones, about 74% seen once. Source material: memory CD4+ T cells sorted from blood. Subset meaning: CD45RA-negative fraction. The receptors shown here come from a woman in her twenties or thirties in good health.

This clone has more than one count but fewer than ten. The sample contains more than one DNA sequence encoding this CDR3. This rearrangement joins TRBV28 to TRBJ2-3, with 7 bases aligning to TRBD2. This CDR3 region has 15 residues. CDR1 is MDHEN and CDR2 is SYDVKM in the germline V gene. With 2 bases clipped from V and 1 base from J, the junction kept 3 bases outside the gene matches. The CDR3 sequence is CASSLAGVGTDTQYF. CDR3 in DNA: TGTGCCAGCAGTTTAGCGGGAGTTGGCACAGATACGCAGTATTTT.

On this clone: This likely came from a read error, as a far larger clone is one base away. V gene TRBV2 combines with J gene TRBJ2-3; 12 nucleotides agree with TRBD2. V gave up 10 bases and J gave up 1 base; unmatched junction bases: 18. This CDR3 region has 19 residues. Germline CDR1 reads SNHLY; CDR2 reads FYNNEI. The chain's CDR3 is CATPPIGLAGGPGTDTQYF. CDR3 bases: TGTGCCACCCCACCCATTGGGCTAGCGGGAGGGCCTGGCACAGATACGCAGTATTTT.

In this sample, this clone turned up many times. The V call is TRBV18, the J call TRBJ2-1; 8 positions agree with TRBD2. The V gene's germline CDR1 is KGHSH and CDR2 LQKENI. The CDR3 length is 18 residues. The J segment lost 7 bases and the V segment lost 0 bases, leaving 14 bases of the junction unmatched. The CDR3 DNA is TGTGCCAGCTCACCACCCGGTAGCGGGATTAGCCGAAGAAATGAGCAGTTCTTC. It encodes CASSPPGSGISRRNEQFF.

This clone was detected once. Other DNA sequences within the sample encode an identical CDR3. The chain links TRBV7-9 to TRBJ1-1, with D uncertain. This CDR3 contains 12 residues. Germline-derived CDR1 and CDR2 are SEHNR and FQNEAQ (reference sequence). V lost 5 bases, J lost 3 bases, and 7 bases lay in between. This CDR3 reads CASSLEDTEAFF. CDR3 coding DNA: TGTGCCAGCAGCCTCGAGGACACTGAAGCTTTCTTT.

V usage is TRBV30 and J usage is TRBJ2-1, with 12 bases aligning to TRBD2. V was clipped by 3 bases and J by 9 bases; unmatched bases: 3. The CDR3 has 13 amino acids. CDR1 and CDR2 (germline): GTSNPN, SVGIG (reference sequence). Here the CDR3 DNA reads TGTGCCTGGAGGAGGGGACTAGCGGGTGAGCAGTTCTTC. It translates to CAWRRGLAGEQFF.

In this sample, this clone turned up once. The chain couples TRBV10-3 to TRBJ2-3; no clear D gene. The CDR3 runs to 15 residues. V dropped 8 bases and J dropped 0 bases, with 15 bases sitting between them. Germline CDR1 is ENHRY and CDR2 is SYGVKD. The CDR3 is CAIGLDGTSTDTQYF. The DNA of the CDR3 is TGTGCCATCGGCTTGGACGGCACCAGCACAGATACGCAGTATTTT.

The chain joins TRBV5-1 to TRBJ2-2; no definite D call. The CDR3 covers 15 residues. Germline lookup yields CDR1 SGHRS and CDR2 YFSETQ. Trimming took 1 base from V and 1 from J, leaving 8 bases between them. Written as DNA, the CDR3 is TGCGCCAGCAGCTTGTACGATGGGAACACCGGGGAGCTGTTTTTT. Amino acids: CASSLYDGNTGELFF.

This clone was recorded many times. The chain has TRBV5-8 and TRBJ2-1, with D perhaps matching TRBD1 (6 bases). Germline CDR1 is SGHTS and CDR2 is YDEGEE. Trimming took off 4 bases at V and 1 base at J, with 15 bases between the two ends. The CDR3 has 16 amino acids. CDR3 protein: CASSDKGHSSYNEQFF. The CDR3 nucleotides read TGTGCCAGCAGCGATAAGGGACATTCTTCCTACAATGAGCAGTTCTTC.